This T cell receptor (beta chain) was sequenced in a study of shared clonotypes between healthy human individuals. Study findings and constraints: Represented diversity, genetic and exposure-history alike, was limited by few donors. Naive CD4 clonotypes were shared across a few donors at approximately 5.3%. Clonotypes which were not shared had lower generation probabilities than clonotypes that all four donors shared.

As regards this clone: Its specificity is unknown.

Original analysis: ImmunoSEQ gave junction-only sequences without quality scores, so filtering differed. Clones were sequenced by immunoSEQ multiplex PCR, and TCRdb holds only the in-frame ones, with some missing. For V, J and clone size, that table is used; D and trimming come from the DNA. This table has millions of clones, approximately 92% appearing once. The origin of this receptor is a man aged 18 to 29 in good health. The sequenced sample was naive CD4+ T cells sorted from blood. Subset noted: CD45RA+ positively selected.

CDR3 nucleotides: TGTGCCAGCAGTTACTCGTTGACTAGCGGCGCAGATACGCAGTATTTT. Encoded protein: CASSYSLTSGADTQYF. This chain connects TRBV6-5 to TRBJ2-3, with 9 bases that match TRBD2. The CDR3 length is 16 residues. The junction had 5 bases not matched to a gene; V was cut back by 0 bases and J by 4 bases. CDR1 MNHEY and CDR2 SVGAGI come from the germline V gene.